This entry concerns a single TCR beta chain. This entry comes from a study of technical replicates of blood from a handful of donors. Per the germline V gene, CDR1 is SGHNT and CDR2 is YYREEE (reference sequence). This CDR3 spans 16 amino acids. The V and J ends lost 4 bases and 5 bases, in that order; junction bases with no gene match: 6. Libraries were prepared by immunoSEQ multiplex PCR; TCRdb keeps only in-frame clonotypes and omits some of them. Among more than 65,000 clones listed, under 96% were seen once. The chain links TRBV5-4 to TRBJ2-5; the match to TRBD2 covers 15 bases. The sequencing sample was made of T cells isolated from PBMCs. The clonotype originates from a human donor in good health. CDR3 protein: CASSLGTSGRYETQYF. The CDR3, as DNA: TGTGCCAGCAGCCTTGGGACTAGCGGGAGGTATGAGACCCAGTACTTC.